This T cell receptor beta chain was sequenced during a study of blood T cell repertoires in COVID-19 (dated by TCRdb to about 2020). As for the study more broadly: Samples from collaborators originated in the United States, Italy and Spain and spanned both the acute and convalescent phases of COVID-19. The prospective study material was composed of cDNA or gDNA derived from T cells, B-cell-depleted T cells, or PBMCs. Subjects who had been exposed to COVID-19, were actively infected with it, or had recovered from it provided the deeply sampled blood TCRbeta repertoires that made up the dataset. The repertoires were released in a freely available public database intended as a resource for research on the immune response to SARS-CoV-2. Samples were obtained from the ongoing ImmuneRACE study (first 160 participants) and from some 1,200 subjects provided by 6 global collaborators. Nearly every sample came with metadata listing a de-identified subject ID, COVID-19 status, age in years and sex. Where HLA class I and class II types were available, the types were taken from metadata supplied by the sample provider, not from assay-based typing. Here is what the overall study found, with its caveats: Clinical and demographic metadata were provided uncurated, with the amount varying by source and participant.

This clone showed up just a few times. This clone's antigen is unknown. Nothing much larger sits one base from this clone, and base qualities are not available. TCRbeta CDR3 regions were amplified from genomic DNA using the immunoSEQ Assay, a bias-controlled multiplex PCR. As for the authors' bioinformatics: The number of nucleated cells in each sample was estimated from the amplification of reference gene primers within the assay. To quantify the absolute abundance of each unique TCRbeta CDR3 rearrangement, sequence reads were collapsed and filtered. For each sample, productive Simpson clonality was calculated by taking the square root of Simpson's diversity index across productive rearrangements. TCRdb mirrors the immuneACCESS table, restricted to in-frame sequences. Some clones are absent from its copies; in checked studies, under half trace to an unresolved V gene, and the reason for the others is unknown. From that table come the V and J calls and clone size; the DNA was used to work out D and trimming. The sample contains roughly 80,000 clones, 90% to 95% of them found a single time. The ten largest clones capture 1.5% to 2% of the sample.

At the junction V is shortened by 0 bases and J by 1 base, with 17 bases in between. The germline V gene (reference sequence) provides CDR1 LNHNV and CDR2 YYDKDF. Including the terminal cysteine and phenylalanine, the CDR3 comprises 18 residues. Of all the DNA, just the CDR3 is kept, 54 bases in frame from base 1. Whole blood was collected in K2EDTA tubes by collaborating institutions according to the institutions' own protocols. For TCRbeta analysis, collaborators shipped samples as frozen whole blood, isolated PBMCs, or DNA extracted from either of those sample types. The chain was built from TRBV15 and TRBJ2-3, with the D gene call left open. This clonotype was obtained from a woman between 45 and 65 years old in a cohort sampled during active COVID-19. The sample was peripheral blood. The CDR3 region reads CATSREYRNKLGTDTQYF. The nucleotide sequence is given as TGTGCCACCAGCAGAGAGTACAGAAATAAACTCGGCACAGATACGCAGTATTTT.